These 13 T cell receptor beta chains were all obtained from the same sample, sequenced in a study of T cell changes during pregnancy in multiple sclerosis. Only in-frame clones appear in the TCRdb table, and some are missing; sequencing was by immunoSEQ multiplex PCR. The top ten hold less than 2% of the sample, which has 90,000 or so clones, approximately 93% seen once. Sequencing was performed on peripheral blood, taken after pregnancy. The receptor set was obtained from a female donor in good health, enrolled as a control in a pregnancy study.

Here the CDR3 reads CASSTTGARNIQYF. CDR3 nucleotide sequence: TGTGCCAGCAGTACAACAGGGGCGCGGAACATTCAGTACTTC. The V and J genes are TRBV27 and TRBJ2-4; 7 bases map to TRBD1. V lost 5 bases and J lost 7; bases outside the gene matches: 8. The CDR3 totals 14 residues. Germline V gene lookup returns CDR1 MNHEY and CDR2 SMNVEV (reference sequence).

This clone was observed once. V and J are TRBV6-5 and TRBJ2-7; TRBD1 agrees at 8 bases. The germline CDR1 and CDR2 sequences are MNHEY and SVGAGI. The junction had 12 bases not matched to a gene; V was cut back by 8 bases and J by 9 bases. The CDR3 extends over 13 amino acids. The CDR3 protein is CASSGQGPTGQYF. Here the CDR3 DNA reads TGTGCCAGCTCCGGACAGGGACCTACGGGGCAGTACTTC.

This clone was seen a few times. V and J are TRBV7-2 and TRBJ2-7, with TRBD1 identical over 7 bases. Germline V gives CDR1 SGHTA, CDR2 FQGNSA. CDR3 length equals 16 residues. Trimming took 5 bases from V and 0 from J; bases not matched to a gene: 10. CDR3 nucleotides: TGTGCCAGCAGCCCGGCAGGGGGACCCAGCTCCTACGAGCAGTACTTC. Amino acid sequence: CASSPAGGPSSYEQYF.

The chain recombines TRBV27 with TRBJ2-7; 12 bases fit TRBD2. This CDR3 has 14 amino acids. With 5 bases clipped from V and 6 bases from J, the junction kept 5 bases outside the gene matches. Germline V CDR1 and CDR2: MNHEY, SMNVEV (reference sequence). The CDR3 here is CASSLAGGPIEQYF. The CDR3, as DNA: TGTGCCAGCAGTCTAGCGGGAGGGCCAATCGAGCAGTACTTC.

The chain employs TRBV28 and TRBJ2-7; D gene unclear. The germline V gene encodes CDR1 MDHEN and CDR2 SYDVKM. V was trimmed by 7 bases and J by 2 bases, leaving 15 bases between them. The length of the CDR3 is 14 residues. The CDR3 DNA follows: TGTGCCAGCACCCCGCTGGCCACCGCCTACGAGCAGTACTTC. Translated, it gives CASTPLATAYEQYF.

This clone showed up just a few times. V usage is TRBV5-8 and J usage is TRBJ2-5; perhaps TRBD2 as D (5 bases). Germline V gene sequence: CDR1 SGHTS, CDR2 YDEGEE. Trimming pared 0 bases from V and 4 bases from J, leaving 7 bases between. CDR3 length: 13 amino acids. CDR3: CASSLAAGETQYF. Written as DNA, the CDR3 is TGTGCCAGCAGCTTGGCGGCGGGAGAGACCCAGTACTTC.

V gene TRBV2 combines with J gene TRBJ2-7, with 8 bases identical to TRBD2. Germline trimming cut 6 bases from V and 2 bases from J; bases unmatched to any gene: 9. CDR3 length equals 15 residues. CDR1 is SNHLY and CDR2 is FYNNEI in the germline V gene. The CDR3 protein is CASRDVVAGPYEQYF. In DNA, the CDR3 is TGTGCCAGCAGGGACGTGGTAGCGGGGCCCTACGAGCAGTACTTC.

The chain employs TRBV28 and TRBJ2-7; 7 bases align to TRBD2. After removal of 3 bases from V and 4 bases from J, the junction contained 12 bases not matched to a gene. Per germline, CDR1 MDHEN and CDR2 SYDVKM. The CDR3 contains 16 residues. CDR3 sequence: CASSFPAELAVYEQYF. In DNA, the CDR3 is TGTGCCAGCAGTTTCCCCGCAGAGCTAGCGGTGTACGAGCAGTACTTC.

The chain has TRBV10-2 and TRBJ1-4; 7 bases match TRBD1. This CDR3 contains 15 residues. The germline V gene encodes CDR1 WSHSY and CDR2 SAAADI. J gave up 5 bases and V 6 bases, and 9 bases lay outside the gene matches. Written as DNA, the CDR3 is TGCGCCAGCAGAGATGCCGGGACAGAAAATGAAAAACTGTTTTTT. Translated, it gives CASRDAGTENEKLFF.

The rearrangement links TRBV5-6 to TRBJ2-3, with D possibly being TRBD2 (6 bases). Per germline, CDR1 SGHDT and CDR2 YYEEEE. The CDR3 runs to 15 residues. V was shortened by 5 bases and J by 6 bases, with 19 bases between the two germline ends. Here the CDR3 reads CASSPGGPGRDTQYF. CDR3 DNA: TGTGCCAGCAGTCCCGGGGGACCAGGAAGGGATACGCAGTATTTT.

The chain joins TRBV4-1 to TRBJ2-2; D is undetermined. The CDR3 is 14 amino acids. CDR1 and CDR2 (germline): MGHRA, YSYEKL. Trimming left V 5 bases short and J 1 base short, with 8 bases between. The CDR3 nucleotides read TGCGCCAGCAGCAACACAGTGAACACCGGGGAGCTGTTTTTT. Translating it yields CASSNTVNTGELFF.

The CDR3 nucleotides read TGTGCCAGCAGCCCCCGGACAGGGGGCTTTCACGAGCAGTACTTC. Protein sequence: CASSPRTGGFHEQYF. V is TRBV5-4 and J is TRBJ2-7; 11 bases align to TRBD1. Germline V lookup: CDR1 SGHNT, CDR2 YYREEE (reference sequence). V was pared by 4 bases and J by 5 bases, with 8 bases of the junction left unmatched. The CDR3 is made up of 15 amino acids.

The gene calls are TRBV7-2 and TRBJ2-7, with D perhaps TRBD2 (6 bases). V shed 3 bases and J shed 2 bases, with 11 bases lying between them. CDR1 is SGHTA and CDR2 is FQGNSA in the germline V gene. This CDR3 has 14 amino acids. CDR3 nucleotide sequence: TGTGCCAGCAGCTTTACTAGCCGAACCTACGAGCAGTACTTC. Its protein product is CASSFTSRTYEQYF.